These T cell receptor beta chains were read from a single sample in a study of cytomegalovirus exposure and HLA in healthy donors. Only in-frame clones appear in the TCRdb table, and some are missing; sequencing was by immunoSEQ multiplex PCR. The top ten hold 3% of the sample, which has about 150,000 clones, 50% to 75% seen once. Sample: PBMCs. The receptors stem from a woman in her twenties or thirties in good health and CMV-seropositive. CDR3s include the opening cysteine and the closing phenylalanine or tryptophan. A D gene is named only where the DNA matches it firmly. Size is omitted from some rows. Given values are once, few, many or a class for expanded clones.

>.|TRBD1|TRBV6-1|TRBJ2-7
TGTGCCAGCAGTCACCCGGGACAGTCCTACGAGCAGTACTTC
CASSHPGQSYEQYF
>few|TRBD1|TRBV5-8|TRBJ1-3
TGTGCCAGCAGCGTCGGGACAGGGGTTGGAAACACCATATATTTT
CASSVGTGVGNTIYF
>.|.|TRBV6-5|TRBJ1-5
TGTGCCACCTCCAACCGGGACACTGACAATCAGCCCCAGCATTTT
CATSNRDTDNQPQHF
>.|TRBD1|TRBV10-3|TRBJ2-7
TGTGCCATCAGTGAAGGGGACAGGAGCTCCTACGAGCAGTACTTC
CAISEGDRSSYEQYF
>.|.|TRBV2|TRBJ2-1
TGTGCCAGCAACGGTCTCGTTGAGCAGTTCTTC
CASNGLVEQFF
>.|TRBD1|TRBV7-2|TRBJ1-5
TGTGCCAGCAGCTCAGGGGGCCGCTGGGGTCAGCCCCAGCATTTT
CASSSGGRWGQPQHF
>.|TRBD1|TRBV13|TRBJ1-2
TGTGCCAGCAGCTTCGGGACAGGCACCGGGTATGGCTACACCTTC
CASSFGTGTGYGYTF
>few|TRBD2|TRBV25-1|TRBJ2-2
TGTGCCAGCAGTCTCTCGGGAGGTACCGGGGAGCTGTTTTTT
CASSLSGGTGELFF
>.|.|TRBV2|TRBJ2-5
TGTGCCAGCAGGTTACAAGAGACCCAGTACTTC
CASRLQETQYF
>.|TRBD2|TRBV29-1|TRBJ2-1
TGCAGCGTTGAGGCGGGAGGGTACAATGAGCAGTTCTTC
CSVEAGGYNEQFF
>few|TRBD2|TRBV4-2|TRBJ2-1
TGTGCCAGCAGCCAAGATCGGGCGGGAGGCCTTTACAATGAGCAGTTCTTC
CASSQDRAGGLYNEQFF
>.|TRBD2|TRBV7-9|TRBJ2-1
TGTGCCAGCAGCTTACGCGGGAGGGATTCCGGCAATGAGCAGTTCTTC
CASSLRGRDSGNEQFF
>.|.|TRBV2|TRBJ2-5
TGTGCCAGCAGTGAACCCAGCCAAGAGACCCAGTACTTC
CASSEPSQETQYF
>.|TRBD2|TRBV7-3|TRBJ2-5
TGTGCCAGCAGCCCTGGAGGGACTATCCAAGAGACCCAGTACTTC
CASSPGGTIQETQYF
>.|.|TRBV2|TRBJ2-2
TGTGCCAGCAAACCCGTCAAGGCGGATGACACCGGGGAGCTGTTTTTT
CASKPVKADDTGELFF
>.|TRBD1|TRBV5-4|TRBJ2-7
TGTGCCAGCAGCTTACAGGGGATTTCCTACGAGCAGTACTTC
CASSLQGISYEQYF
>.|.|TRBV27|TRBJ2-7
TGTGCCAGCAGTCCACATGGGGGCGGGAGTAAGAACGAGCAGTACTTC
CASSPHGGGSKNEQYF
>.|TRBD1|TRBV5-5|TRBJ2-2
TGTGCCAGCAGCAATAAGGGACAGGGTGGTACCGGGGAGCTGTTTTTT
CASSNKGQGGTGELFF
>.|TRBD1|TRBV5-4|TRBJ1-4
TGTGCCAGCAGCCCCACAGGGGGCACTAATGAAAAACTGTTTTTT
CASSPTGGTNEKLFF
>.|.|TRBV27|TRBJ2-1
TGTGCCAGCAGTTCCGACAGTTCGGGTATGAATGAGCAGTTCTTC
CASSSDSSGMNEQFF
>.|.|TRBV6-5|TRBJ1-1
TGTGCCAGCAGTTACGTCCAGGGACTAACTGAAGCTTTCTTT
CASSYVQGLTEAFF
>once|.|TRBV29-1|TRBJ2-5
TGCAGCGCCTGGCAGGGTCAGGAGACCCAGTACTTC
CSAWQGQETQYF
>.|.|TRBV5-1|TRBJ1-1
TGCGCCAGCACCCGACAGGCTGGGTACACTGAAGCTTTCTTT
CASTRQAGYTEAFF
>.|.|TRBV5-1|TRBJ1-1
TGCGCCAGCAGCTTGGGGCCGGGAATGGACACTGAAGCTTTCTTT
CASSLGPGMDTEAFF
>.|TRBD2|TRBV28|TRBJ2-1
TGTGCCAGCAACCCCGGCGGGAGAGGATACAATGAGCAGTTCTTC
CASNPGGRGYNEQFF
>few|.|TRBV18|TRBJ1-1
TGTGCCTCCCGGGAGGGCGAGAACACTGAAGCTTTCTTT
CASREGENTEAFF
>few|.|TRBV5-5|TRBJ1-3
TGTGCCAGCAGCTTGGAGTCAGGGAGGATCGCCGGAAACACCATATATTTT
CASSLESGRIAGNTIYF
>.|TRBD1|TRBV7-9|TRBJ1-4
TGTGCCAGCAGTTTGCCGGGACAGGGTCGTGAAAAACTGTTTTTT
CASSLPGQGREKLFF
>few|.|TRBV4-2|TRBJ1-1
TGTGCCAGCAGCCAAGATAGTAAGAACACTGAAGCTTTCTTT
CASSQDSKNTEAFF
>.|.|TRBV27|TRBJ1-2
TGTGCCAGCAGTTTTGGTTCAGGCAGGAACTATGGCTACACCTTC
CASSFGSGRNYGYTF
>.|.|TRBV5-1|TRBJ1-1
TGCGCCAGCAGCTTGGAGGCAGGGGTCACTGAAGCTTTCTTT
CASSLEAGVTEAFF
>.|.|TRBV13|TRBJ2-7
TGTGCCAGCAGCTTAGGGACAGAATTTACCTACGAGCAGTACTTC
CASSLGTEFTYEQYF
>.|.|TRBV27|TRBJ1-1
TGTGCCAGCAGTCCAGGGGTTTTCGGCACTGAAGCTTTCTTT
CASSPGVFGTEAFF
>.|.|TRBV2|TRBJ2-7
TGTGCCGGATCGGAGAGCTCCTACGAGCAGTACTTC
CAGSESSYEQYF
>few|.|TRBV5-6|TRBJ2-1
TGTGCCAGCAGCCGACGGAAAACTAACAATGAGCAGTTCTTC
CASSRRKTNNEQFF
>.|TRBD1|TRBV7-2|TRBJ1-1
TGTGCCAGCAGCTTAAGGGACAGGGGGCGAAACACTGAAGCTTTCTTT
CASSLRDRGRNTEAFF
>few|TRBD2|TRBV18|TRBJ2-3
TGTGCCAGCTCACCACCGGGAGGGACTAGCGGGAGAAAAGCAGATACGCAGTATTTT
CASSPPGGTSGRKADTQYF
>.|TRBD1|TRBV15|TRBJ1-5
TGTGCCACCAGCAGACACAGGGGGATTAGCAATCAGCCCCAGCATTTT
CATSRHRGISNQPQHF
>.|.|TRBV4-1|TRBJ1-2
TGCGCCAGCAGCCACCCACAGGATCATGGCTACACCTTC
CASSHPQDHGYTF
>.|.|TRBV30|TRBJ1-5
TGTGCCTGGAGTGTAACAGTCAAGGGAGTACAGCCCCAGCATTTT
CAWSVTVKGVQPQHF
>.|.|TRBV19|TRBJ2-5
TGTGCCAGTAGTATGGGAGCAGTTAGAACGGAGACCCAGTACTTC
CASSMGAVRTETQYF
>.|.|TRBV28|TRBJ1-3
TGTGCCAGCAGGCAGGGGTCTGGAAACACCATATATTTT
CASRQGSGNTIYF
>.|.|TRBV30|TRBJ1-3
TGTGCCTGGAGTACAGGGACTGGAAACACCATATATTTT
CAWSTGTGNTIYF
>.|.|TRBV2|TRBJ1-5
TGTGCCAGCAGTGAAGTCAAAGGCGGGGGCAATCAGCCCCAGCATTTT
CASSEVKGGGNQPQHF
>.|.|TRBV13|TRBJ2-3
TGTGCCAGCAGCTCATCAACCGAGCGGGCAGCCGGGGATACGCAGTATTTT
CASSSSTERAAGDTQYF
>few|TRBD2|TRBV2|TRBJ2-3
TGTGCCAGCAGTGAAGCACTAGCGGGAGGGTCAGATACGCAGTATTTT
CASSEALAGGSDTQYF
>.|TRBD1|TRBV5-1|TRBJ2-1
TGCGCCAGCAGAACCGGGACAGACTCCTACAATGAGCAGTTCTTC
CASRTGTDSYNEQFF
>.|TRBD2|TRBV4-1|TRBJ2-5
TGCGCCAGCAGCCAAGGTTGGGACTACCCTCAAGAGACCCAGTACTTC
CASSQGWDYPQETQYF
>.|TRBD2|TRBV2|TRBJ2-7
TGTGCCAGCGTGGGGAGGGCGGGAGGACCCTACGAGCAGTACTTC
CASVGRAGGPYEQYF
>.|.|TRBV23-1|TRBJ2-1
TGCGCCAGCATCCCCCGGGGGGCGAGAGGCAATGAGCAGTTCTTC
CASIPRGARGNEQFF
>few|TRBD1|TRBV2|TRBJ1-5
TGTGCCAGCAGTGGACAGGGGAGCAATCAGCCCCAGCATTTT
CASSGQGSNQPQHF
>.|TRBD2|TRBV7-6|TRBJ2-1
TGTGCCAGCAGCCCCCAGCGGGGAGAGGGCCTCAATGAGCAGTTCTTC
CASSPQRGEGLNEQFF
>.|TRBD2|TRBV7-9|TRBJ2-3
TGTGCCAGCAGCGCGGGTAGCGGGAGTATATCGGATACGCAGTATTTT
CASSAGSGSISDTQYF
>.|TRBD1|TRBV19|TRBJ1-1
TGTGCCAGCGCCATTCAGGGGGCGATGAACACTGAAGCTTTCTTT
CASAIQGAMNTEAFF
>.|.|TRBV9|TRBJ1-6
TGTGCCAGCAACACAGGGAATTCACCCCTCCACTTT
CASNTGNSPLHF